The entry below gives a single T cell receptor (beta chain) sequence along with its context. The antigen is unknown. This entry comes from a study of early stage breast cancer tumors. Study-level background: Roughly 10-fold was the mean read coverage per sample. Study outcomes and limitations: Comparing each tissue with blood distinguished tumor from normal in about 85% of the 16 patients.

This CDR3 spans 15 amino acids. V lost 6 bases and J 1 base, leaving 16 bases between the germline ends. Germline values: CDR1 MNHNY, CDR2 SVGAGI (reference sequence). Blood replicates held 0.5 ug DNA, tumor or normal breast about 1.5 ug, two each. Produced via immunoSEQ multiplex PCR; TCRdb's table is partial and in-frame only. The table records around 78,000 clones, 65% to 80% of them present only once. The sequence was obtained from a person aged 55 to 75 with breast cancer. The chain carries TRBV6-6 and TRBJ2-7; tentatively, D is TRBD1 or TRBD2 (7 bases each). The sequenced material came from blood. CDR3 sequence (DNA): TGTGCCAGCAGGCCTAGACAGGGAGGGTCCTACGAGCAGTACTTC. This encodes CASRPRQGGSYEQYF.